This passage covers 9 T cell receptor beta chains from one sample sequenced in a study of neoadjuvant anti-PD-1 for oral cavity cancer. This sample's time point: after neoadjuvant nivolumab, at surgical resection. This table comes from immunoSEQ multiplex PCR, and its TCRdb copy is limited to in-frame clones, with some not included. The sample contains approximately 42,000 clones, 65% to 85% of which appear only once. Specimen: PBMCs, collected after nivolumab (anti-PD-1) treatment. All receptors come from a person between 35 and 79 years old with oral cavity squamous cell carcinoma.

The chain links TRBV10-2 to TRBJ2-7; TRBD1 might be the D (5 bases). The CDR3 extends over 14 amino acids. The germline CDR1 and CDR2 sequences are WSHSY and SAAADI. The germline V and J ends were trimmed by 6 bases and 4 bases, with 16 bases remaining between them. Written as DNA, the CDR3 is TGCGCCAGCAGCGTTCAGGGATTGGGGTACGAGCAGTACTTC. It specifies CASSVQGLGYEQYF.

The J gene is TRBJ2-3, the V gene TRBV7-9; 12 nucleotides agree with TRBD2. The V gene end was trimmed by 2 bases and the J gene end by 6 bases; junction bases not matched to a gene: 12. Germline CDR1 is SEHNR and CDR2 is FQNEAQ (reference sequence). The length of the CDR3 is 18 residues. CDR3 in amino acids: CASSLPFRLAGVWDTQYF. The CDR3 region has the DNA TGTGCCAGCAGCTTACCATTCAGACTAGCGGGGGTATGGGATACGCAGTATTTT.

The V gene is TRBV7-9, the J gene TRBJ1-1, with no clear D. Germline V gene data show CDR1 as SEHNR and CDR2 as FQNEAQ (reference sequence). Trimming stripped 6 bases from V and 4 bases from J, with 6 bases between. This CDR3 comprises 11 residues. The DNA of the CDR3 is TGTGCCAGCAGGAGAATCACTGAAGCTTTCTTT. It specifies CASRRITEAFF.

The V and J genes are TRBV7-2 and TRBJ1-1, with D maybe TRBD1 (5 bases). The V gene lost 5 bases and the J gene lost 10 bases, with 14 bases spanning the gap. CDR3 length: 12 residues. Germline V gene data show CDR1 as SGHTA and CDR2 as FQGNSA. The CDR3 sequence: CASSPSRGSAFF. The CDR3 DNA reads as TGTGCCAGCAGCCCTTCGAGGGGCTCAGCTTTCTTT. Combining the CDR3 with reference TRBV7-2 and TRBJ1-1 gives the whole variable domain GAGVSQSPSNKVTEKGKDVELRCDPISGHTALYWYRQSLGQGLEFLIYFQGNSAPDKSGLPSDRFSAERTGGSVSTLTIQRTQQEDSAVYLCASSPSRGSAFFGQGTRLTVV.

This chain connects TRBV29-1 to TRBJ2-5; D is perhaps TRBD1 (6 bases). The germline CDR1 and CDR2 sequences are SQVTM and ANQGSEA. The CDR3 covers 13 residues. Deletions cut 4 bases from V and 6 bases from J, with 15 bases between. The CDR3, as DNA: TGCAGCGTTGGGGGCACAGGGCCTCAGACCCAGTACTTC. Residues: CSVGGTGPQTQYF.

The V gene is TRBV29-1, the J gene TRBJ2-2; D is unclear. CDR1 is SQVTM and CDR2 is ANQGSEA in the germline V gene. The CDR3 spans 13 residues. Trimming took 4 bases from V and 2 from J, leaving 8 bases between them. Here the CDR3 DNA reads TGCAGCGTTGTCTCCCGCAACACCGGGGAGCTGTTTTTT. Translation: CSVVSRNTGELFF.

This clone was detected a few times. The chain uses TRBV11-2 and TRBJ2-1, with 9 bases lining up with TRBD2. The CDR3 spans 14 residues. Germline assignment: CDR1 SGHAT and CDR2 FQNNGV. Losses at the gene ends were 4 bases for V and 6 bases for J; bases not matched to a gene: 4. Here the CDR3 reads CASSWGLAPNEQFF. In nucleotides, the CDR3 is TGTGCCAGCAGCTGGGGACTAGCCCCCAATGAGCAGTTCTTC.

In its sample, this clone was seen once. The V call is TRBV4-2, the J call TRBJ2-1; D call uncertain. The V gene lost 0 bases and the J gene lost 5 bases, with 8 bases spanning the gap. The germline CDR1 and CDR2 sequences are LGHNA and YNFKEQ. The CDR3 consists of 14 residues. In DNA, the CDR3 is TGTGCCAGCAGCCAAGAGGCCTACGACAATGAGCAGTTCTTC. Protein product: CASSQEAYDNEQFF.

This rearrangement joins TRBV6-6 to TRBJ2-2, with 7 bases fitting TRBD2. This CDR3 contains 13 residues. Germline CDR1 and CDR2: MNHNY and SVGAGI (reference sequence). CDR3 nucleotide sequence: TGTGCAGTCAAAGGGGAGGGCACCGGGGAGCTGTTTTTT. Protein product: CAVKGEGTGELFF.